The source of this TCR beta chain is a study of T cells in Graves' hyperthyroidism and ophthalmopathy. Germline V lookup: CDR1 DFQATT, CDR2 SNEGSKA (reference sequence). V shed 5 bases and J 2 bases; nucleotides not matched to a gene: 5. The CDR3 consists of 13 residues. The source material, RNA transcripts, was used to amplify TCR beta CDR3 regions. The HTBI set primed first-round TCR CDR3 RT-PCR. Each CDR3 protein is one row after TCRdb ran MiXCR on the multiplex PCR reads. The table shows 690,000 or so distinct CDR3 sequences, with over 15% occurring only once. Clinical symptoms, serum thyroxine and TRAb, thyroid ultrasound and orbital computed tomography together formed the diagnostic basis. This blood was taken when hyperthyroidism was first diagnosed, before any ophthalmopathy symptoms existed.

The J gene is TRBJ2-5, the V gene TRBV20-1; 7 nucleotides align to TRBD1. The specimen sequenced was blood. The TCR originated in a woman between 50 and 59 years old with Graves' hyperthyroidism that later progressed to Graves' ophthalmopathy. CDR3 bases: TGCAGTGCTCCCCGACAGGGTCAAGAGACCCAGTACTTC. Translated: CSAPRQGQETQYF.